Listed below are T cell receptor beta chains from one sample, sequenced in a study of blood T cell repertoires in COVID-19. Produced via immunoSEQ multiplex PCR; TCRdb's table is partial and in-frame only. The sample records 250,000 to 300,000 clones, roughly 88% being singletons. Input material: PBMCs or T cells enriched from blood (not recorded which). Receptors were obtained from a woman aged 25 to 45 who had recovered from COVID-19. CDR3s include the opening cysteine and the closing phenylalanine or tryptophan. D genes are given only for firm matches. A row's size may be missing; if present it is once, few, many or a size class.

j_gene	d_gene	v_gene	abundance	CDR3aa	CDR3nt
TRBJ2-7	NA	TRBV7-9	NA	CASSFNPLYEQYF	TGTGCCAGCAGCTTCAACCCCCTATACGAGCAGTACTTC
TRBJ2-3	TRBD2	TRBV30	NA	CAWNGGRLRGDTQYF	TGTGCCTGGAATGGCGGGAGGTTGAGAGGAGATACGCAGTATTTT
TRBJ1-2	TRBD1	TRBV27	NA	CASTQTGGIGGYTF	TGTGCCAGCACCCAGACAGGGGGGATAGGTGGCTACACCTTC
TRBJ2-1	NA	TRBV3-1/TRBV3-2	NA	CASTRTGVYYNEQFF	TGTGCCAGCACCCGGACCGGGGTTTACTACAATGAGCAGTTCTTC
TRBJ2-3	NA	TRBV7-3	NA	CASSLRSSESDTQYF	TGTGCCAGCAGCTTACGTAGTAGTGAGTCGGATACGCAGTATTTT
TRBJ2-7	NA	TRBV7-8	NA	CASSRYSYEQYF	TGTGCCAGCAGCCGTTACTCCTACGAGCAGTACTTC
TRBJ1-1	TRBD1	TRBV19	once	CASTRQGAGTEAFF	TGTGCCAGTACCCGACAGGGGGCTGGCACTGAAGCTTTCTTT
TRBJ2-7	NA	TRBV7-9	NA	CASSSKPNGVVPSSYEQYF	TGTGCCAGCAGCTCTAAGCCCAACGGTGTGGTTCCTAGCTCCTACGAGCAGTACTTC
TRBJ1-6	NA	TRBV6-5	NA	CASSWDGGSWNSPLHF	TGTGCCAGCAGTTGGGATGGGGGGTCTTGGAATTCACCCCTCCACTTT
TRBJ1-6	TRBD1	TRBV6-6	NA	CASNMTGTGYSPLHF	TGTGCCAGCAATATGACCGGGACAGGGTATTCACCCCTCCACTTT
TRBJ1-1	NA	TRBV19	NA	CASSIPPREQANTEAFF	TGTGCCAGTAGTATACCCCCCAGGGAACAAGCTAACACTGAAGCTTTCTTT
TRBJ1-3	TRBD1	TRBV27	NA	CASSPWTGGNTIYF	TGTGCCAGCAGTCCGTGGACAGGGGGAAACACCATATATTTT
TRBJ2-7	TRBD2	TRBV10-3	NA	CAIKIDLAGDNEQYF	TGTGCCATTAAAATCGACCTAGCGGGAGACAACGAGCAGTACTTC
TRBJ2-2	NA	TRBV28	NA	CASSLSGLTGELFF	TGTGCCAGCAGTTTATCAGGGCTCACCGGGGAGCTGTTTTTT
TRBJ2-5	TRBD1	TRBV11-2	NA	CASSLGQGAGETQYF	TGTGCCAGCAGCTTAGGACAGGGGGCCGGAGAGACCCAGTACTTC
TRBJ1-5	TRBD1	TRBV7-4	NA	CASSLETGSSGGRLTQHF	TGTGCCAGCAGCTTAGAGACAGGGTCAAGCGGCGGGCGTTTGACCCAGCATTTT
TRBJ2-7	TRBD2	TRBV29-1	NA	CSVEDGGRYEQYF	TGCAGCGTTGAAGACGGGGGGAGGTACGAGCAGTACTTC